Below, 8 T cell receptor beta chains from the same sample are listed, as sequenced in a study of siplizumab effects on memory and regulatory T cells. The repertoire was sequenced with immunoSEQ multiplex PCR; TCRdb's copy has only in-frame clones and lacks some. The sample holds under 130,000 clones, approximately 94% seen once. Material: CD4+ T cells sorted from blood. The receptors come from a human donor in good health.

The CDR3 nucleotides read TGTGCCAGCAGCTACTCGCCGGGACTAGCGGGAGGGGCCTACAATGAGCAGTTCTTC. Protein sequence: CASSYSPGLAGGAYNEQFF. J is TRBJ2-1 and V is TRBV7-2; 16 nucleotides align to TRBD2. The J segment lost 2 bases and the V segment lost 4 bases, leaving 8 bases of the junction unmatched. The CDR3 consists of 19 residues. The germline V gene encodes CDR1 SGHTA and CDR2 FQGNSA. The full variable domain, its missing parts supplied by reference TRBV7-2 and TRBJ2-1, is GAGVSQSPSNKVTEKGKDVELRCDPISGHTALYWYRQSLGQGLEFLIYFQGNSAPDKSGLPSDRFSAERTGGSVSTLTIQRTQQEDSAVYLCASSYSPGLAGGAYNEQFFGPGTRLTVL.

The chain couples TRBV27 to TRBJ1-5; TRBD1 agrees at 8 bases. Looked up from germline, CDR1 is MNHEY and CDR2 is SMNVEV (reference sequence). The V gene end was trimmed by 6 bases and the J gene end by 2 bases; junction bases not matched to a gene: 6. The CDR3 consists of 15 residues. CDR3 nucleotide sequence: TGTGCCAGCAGCAAGGACAGGGTCGGCAATCAGCCCCAGCATTTT. This gives the protein CASSKDRVGNQPQHF.

This clone was counted a single time. The rearrangement joins TRBV30 to TRBJ1-6, with D possibly TRBD1 on 6 matching bases. CDR3 length: 15 residues. The V end lost 0 bases, the J end lost 5 bases, and 11 bases lay between the germline ends. Per germline, CDR1 GTSNPN and CDR2 SVGIG (reference sequence). The CDR3 spells CAWSVSGADNSPLHF. The CDR3 coding sequence is TGTGCCTGGAGTGTATCAGGGGCCGATAATTCACCCCTCCACTTT.

V is TRBV19 and J is TRBJ1-1; tentatively, D is TRBD1 (6 bases). The CDR3 runs 15 residues. V lost 5 bases, J lost 2 bases, and 15 bases lay in between. Germline lookup yields CDR1 LNHDA and CDR2 SQIVND (reference sequence). This CDR3 reads CASSARTVYNTEAFF. CDR3 DNA: TGTGCCAGTAGTGCCAGGACAGTTTACAACACTGAAGCTTTCTTT.

This clone was counted a single time. The rearrangement joins TRBV7-9 to TRBJ1-2, with D maybe TRBD1 (5 bases). Trimming removed 1 base at V and 5 bases at J, with 8 bases between. The CDR3 has 13 amino acids. The germline CDR1 and CDR2 sequences are SEHNR and FQNEAQ (reference sequence). For the CDR3, the DNA is TGTGCCAGCAGCTTAGGACAGAAATATGGCTACACCTTC. Its translation is CASSLGQKYGYTF.

A single count supports this clone. The V and J genes are TRBV21-1 and TRBJ2-7; the table assigns TRBD2, which was not confirmed against the DNA. TRBV21-1 is noted as a pseudogene. CDR3 length equals 12 residues. The CDR3 spells CASSKERREQYF. In DNA, the CDR3 is TGTGCCAGCAGCAAAGAACGTAGAGAGCAGTACTTC.

The V gene is TRBV4-1, the J gene TRBJ2-1, with D possibly being TRBD1 (5 bases). With 3 bases removed from V and 0 bases from J, the gap between germline ends came to 9 bases. This CDR3 region has 15 residues. Germline assignment: CDR1 MGHRA and CDR2 YSYEKL. The CDR3 loop is CASSQWGSSYNEQFF. As DNA, the CDR3 is TGCGCCAGCAGCCAGTGGGGCAGCTCCTACAATGAGCAGTTCTTC.

This chain uses TRBV28 with TRBJ1-1; D is unresolved. The CDR3 has 12 residues. The germline CDR1 and CDR2 sequences are MDHEN and SYDVKM. V lost 5 bases to trimming and J lost 11 bases, with 15 bases between them. Written as DNA, the CDR3 is TGTGCCAGCAGTAGTCGAGGGTTAGGGGCTTTCTTT. Translated: CASSSRGLGAFF.